One T cell receptor (beta chain) is described in this entry. This clone was counted between two and nine times. Its antigen remains undetermined. The sample holds no much larger clone one base away, and base qualities are not on file. The donors were healthy, HIV-negative adults with no recently reported acute infections or vaccinations. All donors were Caucasian adults living in Nashville, Tennessee, USA. CD4+ T cells were enriched by magnetic negative selection, after which naive cells were positively selected on CD45RA and the negative fraction was taken as the memory subset. Blood was obtained by leukapheresis, after which PBMCs were separated by Ficoll-Histopaque density gradient centrifugation and cryopreserved in liquid nitrogen vapor phase. Purity and quantity of every magnetically sorted T cell population were checked by analytical flow cytometry. Genomic DNA was isolated from each sorted fraction and quantified by UV absorbance on a Nanodrop 2000c.

The junction shows trimming of 6 bases on V and 2 bases on J, and the gene matches do not reach 3 bases of it. The germline V gene specifies MNHEY as CDR1 and SVGAGI as CDR2. Including the terminal cysteine and phenylalanine, the CDR3 comprises 14 residues. CDR3 DNA only is kept here, 42 bases in frame from base 1. The sample originates from a study of shared clonotypes between healthy human individuals (dated by TCRdb to 2018 to 2021). With regard to the full study: A couple of women and a few men aged 18 to 49 years were included in the cohort. For each donor, three plates each were used for CD4 naive and CD4 memory, two plates were used for CD8 naive, and one plate was used for CD8 memory. To estimate repertoire size and how much clonotypes are shared between individuals, the study performed deep sequencing of blood TCR repertoires from roughly five healthy adults. Libraries were prepared and TCR repertoires were sequenced by different laboratories using diverse techniques, in order to increase sequencing depth and limit assay-specific biases. Leukapheresis yielded between about 0.94 and 8.9 billion PBMCs per donor.

Using the deep immunoSEQ assay, multiplex PCR amplified TCR CDR3 regions from genomic DNA. Extracted genomic DNA from each cell subset was distributed evenly across all wells of several immunoSEQ 96-well plates, and each plate was treated as a replicate. For sorted subsets, around 200 ng genomic DNA, equal to 30,000 or so T cell genomes, was loaded into each replicate PCR. The purified libraries were quantified using a Qubit 3.0 fluorometer, sized with a Bioanalyzer 2100, and then quantified again using the KAPA Library Quantification kit. Each immunoSEQ 96-well plate was sequenced on its own single-read 150-cycle Illumina NextSeq 550 flow cell. Per the authors' processing: The immunoSEQ output contained only junctional sequences without quality scores, so filtering could not match that applied to full-length reads. To assign V/J genes and CDR3, sequences were annotated using PyIR, a Python wrapper for IgBLAST v1.9, with IMGT germline references. Any read was removed if the V/J assignment was weak (E-value above 1e-6), the CDR3 was missing, or the read contained stop codons, out-of-frame junctions, or ambiguous translated residues. V3J clonotypes were defined by identical inferred V gene, J gene, and CDR3 amino acid sequence. Percentage overlap between repertoires was computed as shared unique clonotypes divided by the size of the smaller repertoire. Richness of each repertoire was evaluated using RTK rarefaction, the Chao1 estimator, and Recon v2.1 estimates of unobserved clonotypes. OLGA was used to compute generation probabilities for all TCRbeta clonotypes that the gDNA method yielded from a few donors. The table was pulled from immuneACCESS by TCRdb, which kept in-frame rearrangements only. Such tables lose some clones; where checked, under half of the loss comes from unresolved V genes, and the rest has no known cause. The V and J calls and the clone size are those of that table, but D and trimming were determined from the DNA. Present in this sample are about a million clones, 70% to 85% of which were seen just once. Roughly 1.5% of the sample belongs to the ten largest clones.

Study-level results and caveats: Because the study included only a small number of donors, the genetic and exposure-history diversity represented was limited. Based on pairwise subsampling, the degree of clonotype sharing among donors was expected to be affected by sequencing depth. About 5% of naive CD4, 3.5% of naive CD8, approximately 2.2% of memory CD4, and less than 0.45% of memory CD8 clonotypes were shared across several donors. Incomplete sequencing was indicated by rarefaction of sorted-subset datasets, despite the large sequencing depth. Sampling was restricted to blood, and TCR repertoires in tissues likely differ from the TCR repertoires found in blood. Naive subsets generally had larger estimated clonotype richness than memory subsets did. Higher generation probabilities were observed for clonotypes shared by all four sorted-subset donors than for non-shared clonotypes.

The receptor chain draws on TRBV6-5 and TRBJ2-7, with 11 bases in between that match TRBD1. The source of this sequence is a man between 18 and 35 years old in good health. The sequencing input was memory CD4+ T cells sorted from blood. The sample's cell subset or site label, decoded: CD45RA-negative fraction. The CDR3: CASRRGQGAYEQYF. Here is the DNA: TGTGCCAGCAGAAGGGGACAGGGGGCCTACGAGCAGTACTTC.